The present T cell receptor beta chain was sequenced within a study of T-cell memory formation after mild COVID-19. V lost 5 bases, J lost 9 bases, and 25 bases lay in between. The CDR3 runs to 17 residues. With regard to this clonotype: Its target is not known.

One entry per CDR3 protein, called by TCRdb with MiXCR from the 5' RACE reads. The sample holds fewer than 200,000 distinct CDR3 sequences, roughly 20% seen once. General study findings and limits: CD4+ contracting clones were mainly CM and EM; CD8+ ones, EMRA.

The sequenced sample was PBMCs or a T cell subset sorted from them (not recorded which). The V and J genes are TRBV12-3 or TRBV12-4 and TRBJ2-2; TRBD2 is a possible D gene (7 bases). This receptor was taken from a man aged 18 to 30 who had mild COVID-19 (a few samples of this study predate the infection). Cell type and time point are not known. CDR3 in DNA: TGTGCCAGCAGTCTGGGGGCGGGGGAAACCCGATTTAGGGAGCTGTTTTTT. Translating gives CASSLGAGETRFRELFF.